The 23 T cell receptor beta chains reported below all come from one sample, sequenced in a study of blood T cell repertoires in COVID-19. The protocol was immunoSEQ multiplex PCR, while the TCRdb copy is restricted to in-frame clones and leaves out a portion. The sample shows some 300,000 clones, more than 85% of them seen only once. The sequencing sample was made of PBMCs or T cells enriched from blood (not recorded which). These receptors all come from a woman aged 25 to 39 who had recovered from COVID-19.

Only one count was recorded for this clone. The chain combines TRBV14 with TRBJ2-3; D is uncertain. This CDR3 comprises 20 residues. Germline CDR1 is SGHDN and CDR2 is FVKESK. V lost 2 bases, J lost 2 bases, and 26 bases lay in between. CDR3 region: CASSQIIHAGPNLYTDTQYF. Here the CDR3 DNA reads TGTGCCAGCAGCCAAATCATACACGCAGGCCCCAACTTATACACAGATACGCAGTATTTT.

This clone has only a few counts. The chain couples TRBV6-5 to TRBJ2-2; D unresolved. The CDR3 length is 13 residues. V was cut by 3 bases and J by 8 bases, with 10 bases left in between. Germline V gene lookup returns CDR1 MNHEY and CDR2 SVGAGI. CDR3 region: CASSYSVQGELFF. CDR3 DNA: TGTGCCAGCAGTTATTCCGTTCAGGGGGAGCTGTTTTTT.

V and J are TRBV2 and TRBJ1-4; 8 bases agree with TRBD1. This CDR3 comprises 13 residues. Unmatched junction bases numbered 3, after V lost 7 bases and J lost 5 bases. The germline CDR1 and CDR2 sequences are SNHLY and FYNNEI. For the CDR3, the DNA is TGTGCCAGCACACGGGACAGGAATGAAAAACTGTTTTTT. Its protein is CASTRDRNEKLFF.

This sequence joins TRBV6-5 and TRBJ1-1; 7 positions agree with TRBD1. Trimming took 5 bases from V and 0 from J; bases not matched to a gene: 6. The length of the CDR3 is 15 residues. Germline V lookup: CDR1 MNHEY, CDR2 SVGAGI. The CDR3 protein is CASSHYRGLNTEAFF. CDR3 nucleotides: TGTGCCAGCAGTCATTACAGGGGATTGAACACTGAAGCTTTCTTT.

Concerning this clone: Relative to the germline gene, one junction end is altered; a read error may explain this. DNA for the CDR3: TGCGCCAGCAGCCTGGAGGAGGGTTCTGACGCTTTCTTT. It yields the protein CASSLEEGSDAFF. This chain joins TRBV5-1 and TRBJ1-1; D gene unclear. Germline-derived CDR1 and CDR2 are SGHRS and YFSETQ. This CDR3 has 13 amino acids.

This clone has more than one count but fewer than ten. V gene TRBV24-1 combines with J gene TRBJ2-1; unclear D gene. There are 16 residues in the CDR3. Trimming left V 4 bases short and J 0 bases short, with 12 bases between. Germline V gene lookup returns CDR1 KGHDR and CDR2 SFDVKD. CDR3 sequence reads: CATSDPGLDSYNEQFF. CDR3 DNA sequence: TGTGCCACCAGTGACCCCGGGTTAGACTCCTACAATGAGCAGTTCTTC.

The J gene is TRBJ1-2, the V gene TRBV3-1 (or the pseudogene TRBV3-2), with D unclear. CDR3 length: 14 amino acids. Trimming shortened V by 1 base and J by 4 bases, and 10 bases separated the two germline ends. CDR1 is LGHDT, CDR2 YNNKEL, per germline (reference sequence). CDR3 DNA: TGTGCCAGCAGCCAAGTTGTCGACACCTATGGCTACACCTTC. Translated: CASSQVVDTYGYTF.

The chain recombines TRBV5-1 with TRBJ1-3; possible D gene TRBD1, 6 bases. The length of the CDR3 is 17 residues. Trimming shortened V by 0 bases and J by 1 base, and 14 bases separated the two germline ends. Germline CDR1 reads SGHRS; CDR2 reads YFSETQ. The CDR3: CASSLGPGTPSGNTIYF. The CDR3 nucleotides are TGCGCCAGCAGCTTGGGGCCCGGGACACCGTCTGGAAACACCATATATTTT.

This clone was counted between two and nine times. The same CDR3 also results from other DNA sequences found in this sample. This chain links TRBV12-3 or TRBV12-4 with TRBJ2-3; TRBD1 matches at 7 bases. After removal of 5 bases from V and 5 bases from J, the junction contained 4 bases not matched to a gene. The CDR3 runs 13 residues. The CDR3 loop reads CASSLRQGDTQYF. CDR3 nucleotides: TGTGCCAGCAGTCTGAGACAGGGAGATACGCAGTATTTT.

This chain links TRBV12-3 or TRBV12-4 with TRBJ1-2, with TRBD1 as a possible D gene (6 bases). V lost 4 bases and J lost 8, with 14 bases in between. This CDR3 is 13 amino acids long. The CDR3 loop reads CASSSMGGLGYTF. The CDR3 nucleotides read TGTGCCAGCAGTTCCATGGGGGGGCTAGGCTACACCTTC.

The rearrangement links TRBV6-4 to TRBJ2-3, with D maybe TRBD2 (6 bases). This CDR3 contains 16 residues. V gave up 0 bases and J gave up 1 base, with 11 bases separating them. Germline CDR1 is MRHNA and CDR2 is SNTAGT. The CDR3, as DNA: TGTGCCAGCAGTGACTCTGGCGGGGAGCGCACAGATACGCAGTATTTT. Translating gives CASSDSGGERTDTQYF.

This chain connects TRBV30 to TRBJ1-2, with 11 bases aligning to TRBD1. This CDR3 is built from 15 residues. V lost 0 bases to trimming and J lost 4 bases; unmatched junction nucleotides: 4. Germline-derived CDR1 and CDR2 are GTSNPN and SVGIG (reference sequence). The chain's CDR3 is CAWSVRTGGGYGYTF. The CDR3 region has the DNA TGTGCCTGGAGTGTCCGGACAGGGGGCGGCTATGGCTACACCTTC.

This chain connects TRBV12-3 or TRBV12-4 to TRBJ1-1; no reliable D call. V was shortened by 11 bases and J by 3 bases, with 16 bases between the two germline ends. CDR3 size: 13 residues. The CDR3 region is CAVRSQVYTEAFF. DNA of the CDR3: TGTGCCGTCCGATCTCAGGTCTACACTGAAGCTTTCTTT.

This chain connects TRBV27 to TRBJ1-2, with D perhaps TRBD1 (5 bases). The CDR3 is 13 amino acids. Deletions cut 7 bases from V and 2 bases from J, with 11 bases between. CDR1 is MNHEY and CDR2 is SMNVEV in the germline V gene (reference sequence). CDR3 loop: CASTSPGNYGYTF. The CDR3 DNA reads TGTGCCAGCACCTCCCCAGGGAACTATGGCTACACCTTC.

This rearrangement joins TRBV3-1 (or the pseudogene TRBV3-2) to TRBJ2-3; 7 bases fit TRBD1. V was pared by 4 bases and J by 2 bases, with 3 bases of the junction left unmatched. From germline, CDR1 is LGHDT and CDR2 YNNKEL (reference sequence). CDR3 length: 14 residues. CDR3 sequence (DNA): TGTGCCAGCAGCCTGGGACAGACCACAGATACGCAGTATTTT. Translating gives CASSLGQTTDTQYF.

The chain employs TRBV5-4 and TRBJ1-1, with D possibly TRBD1 on 6 matching bases. V lost 2 bases to trimming and J lost 6 bases, with 17 bases between them. There are 15 residues in the CDR3. Germline CDR1 SGHNT, CDR2 YYREEE (reference sequence). CDR3 loop: CASSFSGGVVPEAFF. In DNA, the CDR3 is TGTGCCAGCAGCTTTAGTGGGGGCGTGGTGCCTGAAGCTTTCTTT.

Points on this clone: A single base separates this from a much larger clone, so it may be a read error. The V and J genes are TRBV10-2 and TRBJ1-5; weak D call: TRBD1 (5 bases). The V gene lost 3 bases and the J gene lost 0 bases, with 6 bases spanning the gap. The CDR3 has 14 amino acids. Germline lookup yields CDR1 WSHSY and CDR2 SAAADI. In DNA form, the CDR3 reads TGCGCCAGCAGTGACAGGGATAGCAATCAGCCCCAGCATTTT. This codes for CASSDRDSNQPQHF.

The chain carries TRBV9 and TRBJ2-1; tentatively, D is TRBD1 (7 bases). Trimming removed 3 bases at V and 9 bases at J, with 16 bases between. The CDR3 runs to 14 residues. Germline assignment: CDR1 SGDLS and CDR2 YYNGEE. In DNA form, the CDR3 reads TGTGCCAGCAGCGCGGACCTTCAGGGGGGTGAGCAGTTCTTC. Translating gives CASSADLQGGEQFF.

The J gene is TRBJ2-1, the V gene TRBV7-8, with TRBD2 identical over 8 bases. V shed 7 bases and J 0 bases; nucleotides not matched to a gene: 14. Germline V gene lookup returns CDR1 SGHVS and CDR2 FQNEAQ. The CDR3 runs 18 residues. DNA of the CDR3: TGTGCCAGCACCCCCGCGGGGGGTCTCACCAGCTCCTACAATGAGCAGTTCTTC. Amino acid sequence: CASTPAGGLTSSYNEQFF. Together with reference TRBV7-8 and TRBJ2-1, the CDR3 gives the full variable domain: GAGVSQSPRYKVAKRGQDVALRCDPISGHVSLFWYQQALGQGPEFLTYFQNEAQLDKSGLPSDRFFAERPEGSVSTLKIQRTQQEDSAVYLCASTPAGGLTSSYNEQFFGPGTRLTVL.

The CDR3 DNA reads as TGTGCCACAACCTGGGGAGATAGCCGGTCTGGCTACACCTTC. This encodes CATTWGDSRSGYTF. The chain joins TRBV28 to TRBJ1-2, with D uncertain. The CDR3 consists of 14 residues. CDR1 and CDR2 (germline): MDHEN, SYDVKM. V was trimmed by 10 bases and J by 7 bases, leaving 22 bases between them.

This chain links TRBV2 with TRBJ2-3; TRBD2 aligns across 7 bases. Germline CDR1 and CDR2: SNHLY and FYNNEI. V shed 4 bases and J 0 bases; nucleotides not matched to a gene: 4. The length of the CDR3 is 15 residues. The DNA of the CDR3 is TGTGCCAGCAGTGTAGGGAGGGGAAGCACAGATACGCAGTATTTT. Protein product: CASSVGRGSTDTQYF.

The chain employs TRBV2 and TRBJ1-2; no reliable D call. V was shortened by 6 bases and J by 8 bases, with 10 bases between the two germline ends. The germline V gene has CDR1 SNHLY and CDR2 FYNNEI. This CDR3 is built from 11 residues. The DNA of the CDR3 is TGTGCCAGCAGGGAGCTCGGGGGCTACACCTTC. Translated: CASRELGGYTF. The full variable domain, with the rest looked up from reference TRBV2 and TRBJ1-2, is EPEVTQTPSHQVTQMGQEVILRCVPISNHLYFYWYRQILGQKVEFLVSFYNNEISEKSEIFDDQFSVERPDGSNFTLKIRSTKLEDSAMYFCASRELGGYTFGSGTRLTVV.

In this sample, this clone turned up once. V gene TRBV5-1 combines with J gene TRBJ1-3; TRBD1 matches at 7 bases. The CDR3 contains 13 residues. With V trimmed by 7 bases and J by 2 bases, 3 bases remained unmatched. Germline V gene lookup returns CDR1 SGHRS and CDR2 YFSETQ. As DNA, the CDR3 is TGCGCCAGCCAGACAGGGCCTGGAAACACCATATATTTT. As protein: CASQTGPGNTIYF. The whole variable domain, filled in from reference TRBV5-1 and TRBJ1-3, reads KAGVTQTPRYLIKTRGQQVTLSCSPISGHRSVSWYQQTPGQGLQFLFEYFSETQRNKGNFPGRFSGRQFSNSRSEMNVSTLELGDSALYLCASQTGPGNTIYFGEGSWLTVV.